Below are 22 T cell receptor beta chains sequenced from a single sample in a study of blood T cell repertoires in COVID-19. The assay was immunoSEQ multiplex PCR, and TCRdb's table has in-frame clones only and misses some. The data show hundreds of thousands of clones, 80% to 90% seen once. Specimen: peripheral blood. These receptors were obtained from a woman aged 30 to 39 with COVID-19, enrolled during active disease.

The chain recombines TRBV7-9 with TRBJ2-2, with a weak D call TRBD1 (5 bases). V shed 4 bases and J shed 4 bases, with 7 bases lying between them. This CDR3 contains 13 residues. CDR1 SEHNR and CDR2 FQNEAQ come from the germline V gene (reference sequence). The CDR3 region is CASSSGRTGELFF. CDR3 coding DNA: TGTGCCAGCAGCTCAGGGCGCACCGGGGAGCTGTTTTTT.

The rearrangement links TRBV30 to TRBJ1-1; tentative D call: TRBD1 (5 bases). Trimming took off 2 bases at V and 6 bases at J, with 10 bases between the two ends. The CDR3 runs to 12 residues. Germline loops: CDR1 GTSNPN, CDR2 SVGIG (reference sequence). CDR3 DNA sequence: TGTGCCTGGAGTAGAGGAGGGGCTGAAGCTTTCTTT. It codes for CAWSRGGAEAFF. Filled out from reference TRBV30 and TRBJ1-1, the complete variable domain reads SQTIHQWPATLVQPVGSPLSLECTVEGTSNPNLYWYRQAAGRGLQLLFYSVGIGQISSEVPQNLSASRPQDRQFILSSKKLLLSDSGFYLCAWSRGGAEAFFGQGTRLTVV.

This clone was recorded once. This sequence joins TRBV30 and TRBJ1-1; 7 bases match TRBD1. CDR1 and CDR2 from the germline V gene are GTSNPN and SVGIG (reference sequence). V dropped 0 bases and J dropped 10; count of bases not matched to a gene: 11. The CDR3 contains 14 residues. Here the CDR3 reads CAWSVKQGPGSAFF. In DNA, the CDR3 is TGTGCCTGGAGTGTTAAACAGGGGCCTGGGTCAGCTTTCTTT.

This rearrangement joins TRBV7-2 to TRBJ2-3, with TRBD2 matching 8 bases. The germline gives CDR1 SGHTA, CDR2 FQGNSA. This CDR3 contains 17 residues. Trimming took 5 bases from V and 4 from J; bases not matched to a gene: 14. The CDR3 loop is CASSPRSGGGPSDTQYF. The CDR3 DNA follows: TGTGCCAGCAGCCCCCGATCGGGCGGGGGGCCTTCAGATACGCAGTATTTT.

The chain is built from TRBV19 and TRBJ1-1; 7 positions agree with TRBD1. The CDR3 runs 15 residues. V lost 5 bases, J lost 1 base, and 7 bases stayed unmatched. The germline CDR1 and CDR2 sequences are LNHDA and SQIVND (reference sequence). This CDR3 is CASSWAGGGNTEAFF. The CDR3 nucleotides read TGTGCCAGTAGTTGGGCAGGGGGAGGGAACACTGAAGCTTTCTTT.

The V gene is TRBV19, the J gene TRBJ2-3; 7 bases are a match to TRBD2. The germline V gene encodes CDR1 LNHDA and CDR2 SQIVND (reference sequence). This CDR3 has 16 residues. Germline trimming cut 5 bases from V and 4 bases from J; bases unmatched to any gene: 12. The CDR3 sequence: CASSPGGAGVADTQYF. Here the CDR3 DNA reads TGTGCCAGTAGTCCTGGAGGGGCGGGAGTGGCAGATACGCAGTATTTT.

The chain couples TRBV12-3 or TRBV12-4 to TRBJ1-1; D uncertain. With 2 bases removed from V and 7 bases from J, the gap between germline ends came to 8 bases. The CDR3 is 12 residues long. The CDR3 DNA follows: TGTGCCAGCAGTTTAAGGAGAGGTGAAGCTTTCTTT. This translates into CASSLRRGEAFF.

The chain couples TRBV5-1 to TRBJ2-2, with D possibly matching TRBD2 (5 bases). CDR1 and CDR2 (germline): SGHRS, YFSETQ. The germline V and J ends were trimmed by 1 base and 5 bases, with 12 bases remaining between them. This CDR3 has 15 residues. The DNA of the CDR3 is TGCGCCAGCAGCTTGTGGGGTTCGGGGACCGGGGAGCTGTTTTTT. Translated: CASSLWGSGTGELFF.

V and J are TRBV27 and TRBJ2-6; 10 bases are a match to TRBD2. From germline, CDR1 is MNHEY and CDR2 SMNVEV (reference sequence). The CDR3 contains 17 residues. The junction had 6 bases not matched to a gene; V was cut back by 5 bases and J by 2 bases. The CDR3, as DNA: TGTGCCAGCAGTCGGCTAGCGGGAGTCGCTGGGGCCAACGTCCTGACTTTC. Its translation: CASSRLAGVAGANVLTF.

This chain links TRBV11-2 with TRBJ2-7, with a weak D call TRBD1 (5 bases). Germline CDR1 is SGHAT and CDR2 is FQNNGV. The length of the CDR3 is 14 residues. Trimming took off 7 bases at V and 3 bases at J, with 16 bases between the two ends. CDR3 bases: TGTGCCAGCACCTACGCCAGGGTGGACTACGAGCAGTACTTC. Translation: CASTYARVDYEQYF.

This rearrangement joins TRBV7-8 to TRBJ2-1; 16 bases are shared with TRBD2. V lost 6 bases, J lost 9 bases, and 17 bases stayed unmatched. Germline V gene sequence: CDR1 SGHVS, CDR2 FQNEAQ. The CDR3 has 19 residues. The CDR3 DNA is TGTGCCAGCAGATTCCGGGCCGGAGGGGGACTAGCGGGAGGGGTTGAGCAGTTCTTC. This encodes CASRFRAGGGLAGGVEQFF.

The chain is built from TRBV11-2 and TRBJ1-6; D call uncertain. Trimming took 2 bases from V and 0 from J, leaving 14 bases between them. The germline V gene has CDR1 SGHAT and CDR2 FQNNGV. The CDR3 length is 18 residues. The CDR3 DNA follows: TGTGCCAGCAGCTTAACCCCTGTGAGAGGCTCCTATAATTCACCCCTCCACTTT. Translation: CASSLTPVRGSYNSPLHF.

The chain joins TRBV11-2 to TRBJ1-1; a possible D gene is TRBD1 (6 bases). V lost 7 bases to trimming and J lost 5 bases, with 17 bases between them. The CDR3 is 14 amino acids. The germline CDR1 and CDR2 sequences are SGHAT and FQNNGV. For the CDR3, the DNA is TGTGCCAGCATGGGGTGGCGGGGGCGGACTGAAGCTTTCTTT. Translation gives CASMGWRGRTEAFF.

CDR3 DNA: TGCAGTGCTAGTGAGAGTCCCGGGACTAGCGGGAGATTCACCGGGGAGCTGTTTTTT. Translating it yields CSASESPGTSGRFTGELFF. The chain is built from TRBV20-1 and TRBJ2-2; 14 nucleotides align to TRBD2. Germline V gene lookup returns CDR1 DFQATT and CDR2 SNEGSKA (reference sequence). Trimming took 3 bases from V and 4 from J; bases not matched to a gene: 13. The CDR3 is made up of 19 amino acids.

In its sample, this clone was seen once. The CDR3 reads CATSRDLAKRQGNTEAFF. DNA of the CDR3: TGTGCCACCAGCAGAGACCTAGCAAAAAGACAGGGTAACACTGAAGCTTTCTTT. The genes are TRBV15 and TRBJ1-1; 7 nucleotides match TRBD1. Germline trimming cut 0 bases from V and 2 bases from J; bases unmatched to any gene: 12. From germline, CDR1 is LNHNV and CDR2 YYDKDF (reference sequence). The CDR3 totals 18 residues. Filled out from reference TRBV15 and TRBJ1-1, the complete variable domain reads DAMVIQNPRYQVTQFGKPVTLSCSQTLNHNVMYWYQQKSSQAPKLLFHYYDKDFNNEADTPDNFQSRRPNTSFCFLDIRSPGLGDTAMYLCATSRDLAKRQGNTEAFFGQGTRLTVV.

This clone was counted once. The chain is built from TRBV5-1 and TRBJ1-2, with D perhaps TRBD1 (6 bases). Trimming removed 4 bases at V and 4 bases at J, with 20 bases between. Germline CDR1 SGHRS, CDR2 YFSETQ. This CDR3 is 16 amino acids long. The CDR3 DNA sequence: TGCGCCAGCAGCCCGGACGCGCGAGGGGGTAGCTATGGCTACACCTTC. Its translation is CASSPDARGGSYGYTF.

This clone was observed a few times. The rearrangement links TRBV6-1 to TRBJ2-3; 9 bases are a match to TRBD1. The germline CDR1 and CDR2 sequences are MNHNS and SASEGT. Unmatched junction bases numbered 9, after V lost 4 bases and J lost 4 bases. There are 16 residues in the CDR3. CDR3: CASSVRTGTGSDTQYF. In DNA form, the CDR3 reads TGTGCCAGCAGTGTAAGGACCGGGACAGGGTCAGATACGCAGTATTTT.

The V call is TRBV4-3, the J call TRBJ2-1; the match to TRBD1 covers 8 bases. CDR1 is LGHNA, CDR2 YSLEER, per germline. V dropped 0 bases and J dropped 9; count of bases not matched to a gene: 7. The CDR3 is 15 residues long. The CDR3 bases are TGCGCCAGCAGCCAAGATGGGACAGGCTGGGGTGAGCAGTTCTTC. This encodes CASSQDGTGWGEQFF.

The chain has TRBV5-1 and TRBJ1-1; D gene uncertain. Per the germline V gene, CDR1 is SGHRS and CDR2 is YFSETQ. The CDR3 consists of 19 residues. V shed 4 bases and J shed 4 bases, with 29 bases lying between them. This chain's CDR3 is CASSQRPYPPPRVFTEAFF. The CDR3 DNA reads TGCGCCAGCAGCCAACGCCCTTACCCCCCACCGAGGGTATTCACTGAAGCTTTCTTT.

The chain carries TRBV15 and TRBJ2-1, with D perhaps matching TRBD1 (7 bases). Trimming took off 2 bases at V and 0 bases at J, with 14 bases between the two ends. The CDR3 consists of 17 residues. The germline V gene has CDR1 LNHNV and CDR2 YYDKDF (reference sequence). The CDR3 DNA follows: TGTGCCACCAGCAGAACTCGCGGGACAGCCTCCTACAATGAGCAGTTCTTC. Protein sequence: CATSRTRGTASYNEQFF.

V and J are TRBV14 and TRBJ1-1; the match to TRBD1 covers 8 bases. Germline V gene sequence: CDR1 SGHDN, CDR2 FVKESK. The CDR3 spans 14 residues. J lost 4 bases, V lost 4 bases, and 5 bases had no gene match. The CDR3 nucleotides read TGTGCCAGCAGCCGCACAGGGGGGGGCACTGAAGCTTTCTTT. This codes for CASSRTGGGTEAFF.

This clone appeared a single time. The chain joins TRBV7-2 to TRBJ1-1, with D maybe TRBD1 (5 bases). The CDR3 has 14 amino acids. Germline loops: CDR1 SGHTA, CDR2 FQGNSA. Trimming left V 4 bases short and J 4 bases short, with 13 bases between. The CDR3 region is CASSSVSGGTEAFF. CDR3 nucleotide sequence: TGTGCCAGCAGCTCAGTCTCGGGGGGCACTGAAGCTTTCTTT.